This T cell receptor (beta chain) was recorded in a study of cytomegalovirus exposure and HLA in healthy donors. PCR used 60 Vbeta primers and 13 Jbeta primers. Authors' processing steps: As a later analysis found, there were around 86 million unique TCR beta chains, of which roughly 11 million were shared. Sequencing used immunoSEQ multiplex PCR; TCRdb keeps in-frame clones, though not all of them. The V and J calls and clone size are taken from that table; D and trimming were inferred from the DNA. The sample comprises fewer than 60,000 clones, roughly 79% of which are singletons, and 2.5% to 3.5% rests with the top ten. The CDR3 is 16 amino acids. Germline-derived CDR1 and CDR2 are MNHEY and SVGAGI. The germline V and J ends were trimmed by 0 bases and 0 bases, with 9 bases remaining between them. This clone was found a few times.

Sequencing used PBMCs. The chain couples TRBV6-5 to TRBJ1-3; D gene uncertain. The source is a man aged 50 to 60 in good health and CMV-seronegative. Here the CDR3 DNA reads TGTGCCAGCAGTTACTCCGGGTGGAACTCTGGAAACACCATATATTTT. It specifies CASSYSGWNSGNTIYF.